The T cell receptor (beta chain) described here comes from a study of cytomegalovirus exposure and HLA in healthy donors. Overall study: Clustering assigned 81% of the approximately 400 genotyped donors to the Caucasian-associated ancestry cluster. Study-level points and caveats: Analysis performed later found 15,000 or so TCR beta sequences associated with HLA alleles at 0.05 false discovery rate. TCR beta V segments were, for the most part, productive about 90% or about 30% of the time in an earlier analysis. The authors enumerated roughly 180 TCR beta chains as linked to cytomegalovirus.

This PCR relied on a set of 60 Vbeta primers and 13 Jbeta primers. The table came from immunoSEQ multiplex PCR; TCRdb's copy has only in-frame clones and leaves some out. The repertoire holds some 130,000 clones, around 76% seen once, with around 2% in the top ten. With respect to this clone: The antigen remains unidentified.

This receptor was identified in a woman between 45 and 65 years old in good health and CMV-seronegative. The source material was PBMCs.

In nucleotides, the CDR3 is TGTGCCAGCAGCTTAGGGACTAGCGGGACTAATGAGCAGTTCTTC. It specifies CASSLGTSGTNEQFF. This chain uses TRBV5-8 with TRBJ2-1; 13 bases agree with TRBD2. The CDR3 has 15 amino acids. Unmatched junction bases numbered 3, after V lost 2 bases and J lost 7 bases. CDR1 SGHTS and CDR2 YDEGEE come from the germline V gene.